This T cell receptor beta chain was observed in a study of PD-L1 blockade in urothelial cancer. Study information: At 6 weeks and at 3 weeks (second dose) after treatment start, blood was analyzed.

Looked up from germline, CDR1 is WNHNN and CDR2 is SYGVQD (reference sequence). The CDR3 has 18 residues. V was clipped by 2 bases and J by 2 bases, with 19 bases between them. Time point: pretreatment peripheral blood. Each patient gave between 1 and 8 samples of peripheral blood mononuclear cells, which were collected pretreatment and during treatment. This table comes from immunoSEQ multiplex PCR, and its TCRdb copy is limited to in-frame clones, with some not included. The sample shows approximately 88,000 clones, 84% of them seen only once. The chain links TRBV10-1 to TRBJ1-5; D call uncertain. Sequencing was performed on PBMCs, taken around atezolizumab (anti-PD-L1) treatment. This TCR came from a man aged 55 to 70 with urothelial cancer. The CDR3 spells CASSEEVWMIGGNQPQHF. The CDR3 nucleotides are TGCGCCAGCAGTGAGGAGGTTTGGATGATCGGGGGCAATCAGCCCCAGCATTTT.